The entry that follows covers one T cell receptor (beta chain) sequence. Its target is not known. This specimen belongs to a study of a mutant IDH1 vaccine in newly diagnosed glioma. The wider study: Patients previously underwent radiotherapy, temozolomide, or both, and most underwent both.

The CDR3 length is 17 residues. Germline V gene data show CDR1 as GTSNPN and CDR2 as SVGIG (reference sequence). J gave up 3 bases and V 2 bases, and 11 bases lay outside the gene matches. Documented time point: week 35, safety follow-up. Doses consisted of 300 ug of mutant IDH1 20-mer peptide each, paired with topical imiquimod. Here immunoSEQ multiplex PCR was the method, and the copy in TCRdb shows in-frame clones only, minus some. The data show about 48,000 clones, approximately 79% seen once. The clonotype originates from a man aged 35 to 55 with glioma. This chain links TRBV30 with TRBJ2-7, with 12 bases matching TRBD1. The sample in question was PBMCs, obtained from a glioma patient whose treatment included an IDH1 peptide vaccine. CDR3 sequence (DNA): TGTGCCTGGAGTCCCCCCGAAGGGACAGGGGGCGACTACGAGCAGTACTTC. It specifies CAWSPPEGTGGDYEQYF. The complete variable domain, with remaining parts taken from reference TRBV30 and TRBJ2-7, reads SQTIHQWPATLVQPVGSPLSLECTVEGTSNPNLYWYRQAAGRGLQLLFYSVGIGQISSEVPQNLSASRPQDRQFILSSKKLLLSDSGFYLCAWSPPEGTGGDYEQYFGPGTRLTVT.